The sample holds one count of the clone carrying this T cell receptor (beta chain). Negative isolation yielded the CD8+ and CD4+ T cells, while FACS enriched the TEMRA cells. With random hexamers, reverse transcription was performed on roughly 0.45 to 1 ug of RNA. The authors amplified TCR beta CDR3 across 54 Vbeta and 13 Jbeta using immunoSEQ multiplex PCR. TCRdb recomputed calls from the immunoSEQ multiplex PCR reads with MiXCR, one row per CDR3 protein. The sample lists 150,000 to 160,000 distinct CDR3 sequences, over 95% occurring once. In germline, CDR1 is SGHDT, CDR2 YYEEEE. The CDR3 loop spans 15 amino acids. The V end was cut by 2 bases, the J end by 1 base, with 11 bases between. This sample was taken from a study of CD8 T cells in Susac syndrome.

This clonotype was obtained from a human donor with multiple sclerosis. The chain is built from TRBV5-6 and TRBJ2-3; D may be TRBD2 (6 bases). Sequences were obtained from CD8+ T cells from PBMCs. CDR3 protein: CASSLIAGRTDTQYF. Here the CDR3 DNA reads TGTGCCAGCAGCTTAATCGCGGGACGCACAGATACGCAGTATTTT.